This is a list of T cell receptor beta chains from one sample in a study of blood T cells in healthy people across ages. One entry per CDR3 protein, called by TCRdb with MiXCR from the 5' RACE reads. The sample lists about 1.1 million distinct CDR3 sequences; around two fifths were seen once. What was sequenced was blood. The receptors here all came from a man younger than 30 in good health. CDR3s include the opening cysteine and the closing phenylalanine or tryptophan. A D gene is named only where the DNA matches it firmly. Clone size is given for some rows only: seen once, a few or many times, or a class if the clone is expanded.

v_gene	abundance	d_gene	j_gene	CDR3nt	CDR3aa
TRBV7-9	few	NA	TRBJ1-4	TGTGCCAGCAGGCCCCGCGGAGGAGATGAAAAACTGTTTTTT	CASRPRGGDEKLFF
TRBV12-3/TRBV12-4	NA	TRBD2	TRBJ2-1	TGTGCCAGCAGTTTGGGACTAACTTCGTACAATGAGCAGTTCTTC	CASSLGLTSYNEQFF
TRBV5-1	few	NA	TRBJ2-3	TGCGCCAGCAGCTTGGCCTATAGGGGGATTTCCACAGATACGCAGTATTTT	CASSLAYRGISTDTQYF
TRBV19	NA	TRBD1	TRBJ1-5	TGTGCCAGTAGTCTCCAGGGGGGCCAGGGACAGCCCCAGCATTTT	CASSLQGGQGQPQHF
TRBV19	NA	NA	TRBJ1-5	TGTGCCGCCGGCAGGTACGGTCAGCCCCAGCATTTT	CAAGRYGQPQHF
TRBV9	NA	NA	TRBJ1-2	TGTGCCAGCACCTCGGCGGCCGGAGCTAACTATGGCTACACCTTC	CASTSAAGANYGYTF
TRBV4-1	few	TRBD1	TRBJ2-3	TGCGCCAGCAGCCCAATTCGGACAGGGAAGTCCGGAGATACGCAGTATTTT	CASSPIRTGKSGDTQYF
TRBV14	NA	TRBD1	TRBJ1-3	TGTGCCAGCAGCCACCGACAGGGGGATTCTGGAAACACCATATATTTT	CASSHRQGDSGNTIYF
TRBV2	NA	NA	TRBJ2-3	TGTGCCAGCAGTGTAACGCGGAGAACGCGTACAGGCACAGACACGCAGTATTTT	CASSVTRRTRTGTDTQYF
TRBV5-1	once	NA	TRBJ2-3	TGCGCCAGCGGCTTGGTCTCGGAGCGTACAGATACGCAGTATTTT	CASGLVSERTDTQYF
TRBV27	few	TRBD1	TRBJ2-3	TGTGCCAGCAGTTTAAAACAGGGGGTAGATACGCAGTATTTT	CASSLKQGVDTQYF
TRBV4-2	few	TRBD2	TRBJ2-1	TGTGCCAGCAGCCAAGATCCTAGCGGGGTCTACAATGAGCGGTTCTTC	CASSQDPSGVYNERFF
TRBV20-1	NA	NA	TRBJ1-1	TGCAGTGCAGTGGACAGTCTCGCTTTCTTT	CSAVDSLAFF
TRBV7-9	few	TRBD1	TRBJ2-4	TGTGCCAGCAGCACAACAGGGGGCCTGGCCAAAAACATTCAGTACTTC	CASSTTGGLAKNIQYF
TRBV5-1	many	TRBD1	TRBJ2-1	TGCGCCAGTACCGGGACAGCCCTTCACAATGAGCAGTTCTTC	CASTGTALHNEQFF
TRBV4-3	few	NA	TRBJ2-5	TGCGCCAGCAGCCAAGATTATACGTCGGGGGAGACCCAGTACTTC	CASSQDYTSGETQYF
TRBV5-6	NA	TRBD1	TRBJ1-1	TGTGCCAGCAGCTCTCTGGACAGGGATAACACTGAAGCTTTCTTT	CASSSLDRDNTEAFF
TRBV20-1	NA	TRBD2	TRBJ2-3	TGCAGTGCACACGATGGGACTAGCGGGGGAGGCACAGATACGCAGTATTTT	CSAHDGTSGGGTDTQYF
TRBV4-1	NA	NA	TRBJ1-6	TGCGCCAGTCACTCTCCCGAGAGCTCCTATAATTCACCCCTCCACTTT	CASHSPESSYNSPLHF
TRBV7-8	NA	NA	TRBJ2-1	TGTGCCAGCAGCTATAGAGGTCTGGGCCGGGATTACAATGAGCAGTTCTTC	CASSYRGLGRDYNEQFF
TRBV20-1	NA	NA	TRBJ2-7	TGCAGTGCCGACAGTCTGTATTCCTACGAGCAGTACTTC	CSADSLYSYEQYF
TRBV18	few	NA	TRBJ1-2	TGTGCCAGCTCACCAGAGGAGGCCGCCATTTATGGCTACACCTTC	CASSPEEAAIYGYTF
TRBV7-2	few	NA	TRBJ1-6	TGTGCCAGCAGCCTATCCCGGGACCCCTCCGTTTCACCCCTCCACTTT	CASSLSRDPSVSPLHF
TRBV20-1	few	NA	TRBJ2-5	TGCAGTGCTAGGTCCCCCTCTGGGTTGGTCGAGACCCAGTACTTC	CSARSPSGLVETQYF
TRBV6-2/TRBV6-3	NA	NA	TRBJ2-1	TGTGCCAGCAGTTACGGCCGGGAAGGAGACGAGCAGTTCTTC	CASSYGREGDEQFF
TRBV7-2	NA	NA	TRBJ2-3	TGTGCCAACAGCTTAGGCTCTTCGAGGGATACGCAGTATTTT	CANSLGSSRDTQYF
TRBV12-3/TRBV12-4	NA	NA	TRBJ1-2	TGTGCCAGCAGCCAAATAAGCGGGGCGAACTATGGCTACACCTTC	CASSQISGANYGYTF
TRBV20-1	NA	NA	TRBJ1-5	TGCAGTGCTCTCTCTGGGGGGTCGTCTAGCAATCAGCCCCAGCATTTT	CSALSGGSSSNQPQHF
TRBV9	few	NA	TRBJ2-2	TGTGCCAGCAGCGTAGGATACGGACCGAACACCGGGGAGCTGTTTTTT	CASSVGYGPNTGELFF
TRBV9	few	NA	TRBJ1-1	TGTGCCAGCAGCGTAGAAAGGGGCACTGAAGCTTTCTTT	CASSVERGTEAFF
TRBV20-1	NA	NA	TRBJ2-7	TGCAGTGCTAGCGAACGCCCCTACAATGAGCAGTACTTC	CSASERPYNEQYF
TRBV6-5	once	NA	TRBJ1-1	TGTGCCAGCAGTTACTCAGAGGGGGACCTGGCTTTCTTT	CASSYSEGDLAFF
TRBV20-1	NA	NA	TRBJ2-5	TGCAGTCCCCAAAATGCGGAGACCCAGTACTTC	CSPQNAETQYF